A single sample gave rise to the 21 T cell receptor beta chains below, sequenced in a study of CD8+ T cells in alopecia areata. Treatment noted: oral pan-JAK inhibitor, 5-10 mg twice daily. Once RNA had been extracted, it was reverse transcribed into cDNA to act as the sequencing template. Clones were sequenced by immunoSEQ multiplex PCR, and TCRdb holds only the in-frame ones, with some missing. The data show approximately 200,000 clones, approximately 60% seen once. This specimen consisted of CD4+ T cells sorted from blood, obtained at week 4, from a patient treated with tofacitinib. These receptors were obtained from a human donor with alopecia areata.

V gene TRBV4-2 combines with J gene TRBJ1-4; D gene uncertain. Germline loops: CDR1 LGHNA, CDR2 YNFKEQ. V lost 0 bases to trimming and J lost 5 bases, with 7 bases between them. This CDR3 has 14 amino acids. In DNA form, the CDR3 reads TGTGCCAGCAGCCAAGATCCCGGGAATGAAAAACTGTTTTTT. This gives the protein CASSQDPGNEKLFF.

This clone was detected a few times. V gene TRBV29-1 combines with J gene TRBJ1-2; D call uncertain. Deletions cut 4 bases from V and 4 bases from J, with 10 bases between. The CDR3 consists of 12 residues. In germline, CDR1 is SQVTM, CDR2 ANQGSEA. The CDR3 nucleotides are TGCAGCGTTGGAGCCTCGGGCTATGGCTACACCTTC. Protein: CSVGASGYGYTF.

This clone was observed a few times. V gene TRBV2 combines with J gene TRBJ1-5; D not certain. Per the germline V gene, CDR1 is SNHLY and CDR2 is FYNNEI. This CDR3 has 15 residues. Trimming removed 6 bases from V and 1 base from J, with 13 bases in between. CDR3 protein: CASRPRWQSNQPQHF. DNA for the CDR3: TGTGCCAGCAGGCCGAGGTGGCAGAGCAATCAGCCCCAGCATTTT. The full variable domain, rest sourced from reference TRBV2 and TRBJ1-5, is EPEVTQTPSHQVTQMGQEVILRCVPISNHLYFYWYRQILGQKVEFLVSFYNNEISEKSEIFDDQFSVERPDGSNFTLKIRSTKLEDSAMYFCASRPRWQSNQPQHFGDGTRLSIL.

The chain recombines TRBV5-6 with TRBJ1-1; D is possibly TRBD1 (5 bases). V dropped 2 bases and J dropped 8 bases, with 7 bases sitting between them. The CDR3 has 11 amino acids. Germline lookup yields CDR1 SGHDT and CDR2 YYEEEE. CDR3: CASSFRTEAFF. Here the CDR3 DNA reads TGTGCCAGCAGCTTTCGGACAGAAGCTTTCTTT.

The CDR3 reads CASSLALAGAEQFF. The CDR3 region has the DNA TGCGCCAGCAGCTTGGCCCTAGCAGGGGCTGAGCAGTTCTTC. The rearrangement links TRBV5-1 to TRBJ2-1, with D possibly matching TRBD1 (6 bases). This CDR3 has 14 amino acids. Germline V gene sequence: CDR1 SGHRS, CDR2 YFSETQ. Trimming removed 0 bases at V and 9 bases at J, with 13 bases between.

This clone has just a few counts. The V call is TRBV6-6, the J call TRBJ1-1; D call uncertain. V lost 4 bases and J 5 bases, leaving 11 bases between the germline ends. This CDR3 is built from 13 residues. CDR1 and CDR2 from the germline V gene are MNHNY and SVGAGI (reference sequence). The CDR3 sequence: CASSSTTLTEAFF. The CDR3 bases are TGTGCCAGCAGTTCTACGACGTTAACTGAAGCTTTCTTT.

V is TRBV11-2 and J is TRBJ2-3, with TRBD1 as a possible D gene (6 bases). This CDR3 contains 16 residues. Per the germline V gene, CDR1 is SGHAT and CDR2 is FQNNGV. The V end was cut by 5 bases, the J end by 5 bases, with 20 bases between. CDR3 in amino acids: CASSPRIKAGVDTQYF. The CDR3 DNA sequence: TGTGCCAGCAGCCCACGCATTAAGGCAGGGGTAGATACGCAGTATTTT.

The J gene is TRBJ1-2, the V gene TRBV29-1; D is possibly TRBD1 (5 bases). V lost 4 bases and J lost 4, with 16 bases in between. CDR3 length: 14 amino acids. Germline V CDR1 and CDR2: SQVTM, ANQGSEA. In DNA, the CDR3 is TGCAGCGTTGGGTGGACATCCAATACCTATGGCTACACCTTC. Its translation is CSVGWTSNTYGYTF.

J is TRBJ1-1 and V is TRBV20-1; D is unresolved. This CDR3 contains 11 residues. Germline V gene data show CDR1 as DFQATT and CDR2 as SNEGSKA (reference sequence). Trimming left V 0 bases short and J 8 bases short, with 7 bases between. CDR3 DNA sequence: TGCAGTGCTAGAGATTGGCGAGAAGCTTTCTTT. Its protein product is CSARDWREAFF.

This clone has more than one count but fewer than ten. This chain connects TRBV9 to TRBJ2-1; D is unresolved. V gave up 6 bases and J gave up 0 bases, with 7 bases separating them. The V gene's germline CDR1 is SGDLS and CDR2 YYNGEE. The CDR3 is 13 amino acids. In DNA, the CDR3 is TGTGCCAGCACTCGCGGCTCCTACAATGAGCAGTTCTTC. Its protein is CASTRGSYNEQFF.

Concerning this clone itself: One end of the junction is discordant with germline, which a read error may explain. This chain links TRBV30 with TRBJ1-1, with no clear D. Germline CDR1 GTSNPN, CDR2 SVGIG (reference sequence). The CDR3 is 9 residues long. The CDR3 DNA reads TGTGCCTGGGTACTCCGGGGTGCCTTT. It translates to CAWVLRGAF.

The gene calls are TRBV20-1 and TRBJ2-1; D gene uncertain. Trimming pared 3 bases from V and 13 bases from J, leaving 10 bases between. The CDR3 length is 10 residues. Germline CDR1 and CDR2: DFQATT and SNEGSKA (reference sequence). CDR3 DNA: TGCAGTGCTAGGATCGGTTCTCAGTTCTTC. Encoded protein: CSARIGSQFF.

This clone was seen a few times. The V gene is TRBV28, the J gene TRBJ2-7; 9 bases line up with TRBD1. Germline assignment: CDR1 MDHEN and CDR2 SYDVKM. The length of the CDR3 is 13 residues. The V segment lost 10 bases and the J segment 1 base; nucleotides outside the gene matches: 5. CDR3 nucleotide sequence: TGTGCCACTGCGACAGGGGGGTCCTACGAGCAGTACTTC. Translation: CATATGGSYEQYF.

This chain uses TRBV9 with TRBJ1-6; D remains unclear. Germline V gives CDR1 SGDLS, CDR2 YYNGEE. Trimming took off 3 bases at V and 2 bases at J, with 6 bases between the two ends. The CDR3 sequence is 14 residues long. The CDR3 loop is CASSGGPYNSPLHF. The CDR3 DNA sequence: TGTGCCAGCAGCGGTGGCCCCTATAATTCACCCCTCCACTTT.

This sequence joins TRBV25-1 and TRBJ1-2; the D gene is possibly TRBD1 (6 bases). Germline CDR1 and CDR2: MGHDK and SYGVNS. V was trimmed by 2 bases and J by 0 bases, leaving 10 bases between them. The CDR3 covers 15 residues. In DNA, the CDR3 is TGTGCCAGCAGTGAAACAGGGTGGGCTAACTATGGCTACACCTTC. Its protein is CASSETGWANYGYTF.

As for this clone: The same CDR3 is also encoded by other DNA sequences in this sample. The V call is TRBV25-1, the J call TRBJ1-5, with D unclear. Trimming removed 1 base from V and 7 bases from J, with 11 bases in between. The CDR3 totals 14 residues. Germline V lookup: CDR1 MGHDK, CDR2 SYGVNS. The CDR3 bases are TGTGCCAGCAGTGAATCGGGCCTTTCGCAGCCCCAGCATTTT. Protein: CASSESGLSQPQHF.

V gene TRBV4-1 combines with J gene TRBJ1-2; perhaps TRBD1 as D (5 bases). V gave up 0 bases and J gave up 2 bases, with 10 bases separating them. The germline CDR1 and CDR2 sequences are MGHRA and YSYEKL. The length of the CDR3 is 15 residues. The CDR3 sequence: CASSQEWGRNYGYTF. CDR3 sequence (DNA): TGCGCCAGCAGCCAAGAATGGGGACGGAACTATGGCTACACCTTC.

The V call is TRBV9, the J call TRBJ2-3, with 7 bases identical to TRBD1. Germline V gene data show CDR1 as SGDLS and CDR2 as YYNGEE. V shed 1 base and J 1 base; nucleotides not matched to a gene: 12. This CDR3 has 18 residues. CDR3 DNA sequence: TGTGCCAGCAGCGTACTTCCACAGGGGTCGCTGGGCACAGATACGCAGTATTTT. It translates to CASSVLPQGSLGTDTQYF. Supplemented by reference TRBV9 and TRBJ2-3, the full variable domain reads DSGVTQTPKHLITATGQRVTLRCSPRSGDLSVYWYQQSLDQGLQFLIQYYNGEERAKGNILERFSAQQFPDLHSELNLSSLELGDSALYFCASSVLPQGSLGTDTQYFGPGTRLTVL.

This clone has more than one count but fewer than ten. This sequence joins TRBV18 and TRBJ2-1, with 9 nucleotides matching TRBD2. The CDR3 has 16 amino acids. Trimming at V came to 1 base and at J to 3 bases, leaving 4 bases not matched to a gene. Germline lookup yields CDR1 KGHSH and CDR2 LQKENI. The CDR3 protein is CASSPQASGVYNEQFF. The CDR3 DNA is TGTGCCAGCTCACCACAAGCTAGCGGGGTCTACAATGAGCAGTTCTTC.

This rearrangement joins TRBV29-1 to TRBJ2-3; no clear D gene. The V end lost 1 base, the J end lost 3 bases, and 8 bases lay between the germline ends. The germline CDR1 and CDR2 sequences are SQVTM and ANQGSEA. CDR3 length: 13 residues. CDR3 in DNA: TGCAGCGTTGAAGTCTCAGATACAGATACGCAGTATTTT. It codes for CSVEVSDTDTQYF.

In regard to this clone: This may arise from a read error, as a much more abundant clone is one base away. CDR3 DNA: TGTGCCTGGGGTGACGGGGCTTGGGGCTACACCTTC. It yields the protein CAWGDGAWGYTF. The genes are TRBV30 and TRBJ1-2; a weak D match, TRBD1 (5 bases). Trimming left V 5 bases short and J 8 bases short, with 15 bases between. The germline V gene encodes CDR1 GTSNPN and CDR2 SVGIG (reference sequence). The CDR3 extends over 12 amino acids.